A single T cell receptor beta chain is shown here with its context. Which antigen it targets is not known. The record has no base qualities; no much larger clone is one base away. The sample comes from a study of T-cell memory formation after mild COVID-19 (dated by TCRdb to about 2021). Some background on the complete study: TCR sequence clusters from the two donors were found to be largely donor specific. Longitudinal TCRalpha and TCRbeta repertoire sequencing tracked T-cell clones expanding and contracting after mild COVID-19 in a couple of donors. Two young, previously healthy adult volunteers made up the cohort, one male and one female.

Ficoll-Paque density gradient centrifugation was the method used to isolate PBMCs. Counted from cysteine to phenylalanine, this CDR3 has 15 amino acids. Only the CDR3 region is kept as DNA, spanning 45 bases read in frame from base 1. V lost 1 base and J lost 4 bases; the stretch between them is 13 bases long. CDR1 and CDR2, looked up from the germline V gene, are KGHSH and LQKENI. Sequencing was performed on an Illumina NovaSeq 6000. TCRalpha and TCRbeta cDNA libraries were built by 5'RACE with constant-segment primers, adding sample barcodes and unique molecular identifiers. RNA was extracted from every sample with Trizol reagent. Amplification of the libraries took two PCR steps, and the second step added a second sample barcode plus Illumina TruSeq adapters. Libraries were sequenced on an Illumina NovaSeq with 2 x 150 bp paired-end reads. Per the source publication's procedure: Demultiplexing of reads and collapsing into UMI-guided consensus sequences were performed with migec v1.2.7. Using mixcr v2.1.11, the UMI consensuses were aligned to TRA and TRB V and J templates and assembled into clonotypes. A clonotype was counted as expanded or contracted only if both edgeR and NoisET called the change significant, with noise models trained on biological replicates. edgeR calls used a false discovery rate-adjusted p below 0.01 and a log2 fold-change threshold of 1. As an exploratory analysis of dynamics, max-normalized trajectories of the 1000 most abundant clonotypes were examined by PCA with hierarchical clustering. Separately sequenced CD4+ and CD8+ repertoires were used to assign the CD4 or CD8 phenotype of responding clones. The public reads were quality trimmed at Q25 with fastp and then assembled into clones with MiXCR by TCRdb, keeping productive beta chains. Duplicate CDR3 protein sequences are folded into a single record with the most common DNA and genes. TCRdb, not the original authors, processed these V and J calls. The sample data list a few hundred thousand distinct CDR3 sequences, and roughly 18% of these were observed just once. The top ten constitute around 23% of the sample.

Results and caveats for the whole study, not just this receptor: Balanced CD4/CD8 phenotypes were observed for clones contracting from day 15 to 85, whereas a bias towards CD4+ was observed for a second wave of clones expanding from day 15 to 37. The second-wave clones that peaked on day 37 were not confirmed to be SARS-CoV-2 specific. Only a couple of mild cases were covered by the study, and larger cohorts that include severe cases with pre-infection samples were considered necessary. The detection of some responding clones in pre-infection memory suggests that pre-existing cross-reactive memory T cells joined the SARS-CoV-2 response. Contracting CD4+ clones were located mainly in the CM and EM memory subsets, whereas CD8+ clones were found to be enriched in EMRA.

The receptor comes from a man aged 18-30 years who had mild COVID-19 (a few samples of this study predate the infection). The sample titles of this study are shuffled in the database, so cell type and time point are left out; the donor was told from shared clones. The sequenced sample consisted of PBMCs or a T cell subset sorted from them (not recorded which). Recombination linked TRBV18 to TRBJ2-5, and TRBD1 may be the D gene, going by 6 matching bases. CDR3 sequence: CASSPRGQVGETQYF. The nucleotide sequence reads as follows: TGTGCCAGCTCACCACGGGGGCAGGTTGGAGAGACCCAGTACTTC.